This is a list of T cell receptor beta chains from one sample in a study of T cells after yellow fever vaccination. TCRdb fed the 5' RACE reads into MiXCR, producing one record per CDR3 protein. The sample carries about 320,000 distinct CDR3 sequences, 9.5% to 12% recorded once. Sequences were derived from CD4+ T cells sorted from PBMCs, sampled 45 days after the yellow fever booster vaccination. The receptors come from a man between 18 and 35 years old who received the YFV17D yellow fever vaccine. Both conserved end residues are part of each CDR3. Each record gives: J gene, D gene, V gene, clone size, CDR3 DNA, CDR3 protein. A D gene is named only where the DNA matches it firmly. Only part of the rows carry a size: once, few, many, or a class if the clone is expanded.

TRBJ2-1	TRBD2	TRBV4-1	NA	TGCGCCAGCAGCCGCCGGACTAGCGGGGGCCGTCCTGAGCAGTTCTTC	CASSRRTSGGRPEQFF
TRBJ2-2	TRBD2	TRBV20-1	NA	TGCAGTGCTGGGCTAGCGGGGGATCGGGGCACCGGGGAGCTGTTTTTT	CSAGLAGDRGTGELFF
TRBJ2-3	TRBD1	TRBV7-2	many	TGTGCCAGCAGCTTCAGGGGGCGCGCAGATACGCAGTATTTT	CASSFRGRADTQYF
TRBJ2-1	NA	TRBV20-1	NA	TGCAGTGCTCGAGGACGGGGGCACTACAATGAGCAGTTCTTC	CSARGRGHYNEQFF
TRBJ1-2	NA	TRBV5-1	few	TGCGCCAGCAGCTTGGGTCAGGAAGTCTATGGCTACACCTTC	CASSLGQEVYGYTF
TRBJ2-1	NA	TRBV7-2	few	TGTGCCAGCAGCTTAAGACAGAGGACAGCAGTTGGTGAGCAGTTCTTC	CASSLRQRTAVGEQFF
TRBJ2-2	NA	TRBV12-3/TRBV12-4	many	TGTGCCAGCAGTTTAAGGGGGGTTACCGGGGAGCTGTTTTTT	CASSLRGVTGELFF
TRBJ2-1	TRBD2	TRBV5-1	NA	TGCGCCAGCAGCTTGGTTCCTAGCGGGGGGGCCTACAATGAGCAGTTCTTC	CASSLVPSGGAYNEQFF
TRBJ2-3	TRBD2	TRBV20-1	few	TGCAGTGCTAGAGGGACTAGCGGGTTAGATACGCAGTATTTT	CSARGTSGLDTQYF
TRBJ1-4	NA	TRBV29-1	few	TGCAGCGCCGACACAGGGATGAATGAAAAACTGTTTTTT	CSADTGMNEKLFF
TRBJ1-1	NA	TRBV12-3/TRBV12-4	NA	TGTGCCAGCAGTTTACTCCAGGGGAGCGAAGCTTTCTTT	CASSLLQGSEAFF
TRBJ1-1	TRBD1	TRBV28	few	TGTGCCAGCAGTCCCTCGACAGGGACTGAAGCTTTCTTT	CASSPSTGTEAFF
TRBJ2-3	NA	TRBV10-2	few	TGCGCCAGCGGGAATACGCAGTATTTT	CASGNTQYF
TRBJ2-5	TRBD1	TRBV20-1	NA	TGCAGTGCTGTAGGCGACAGGGGGCGTGAGACCCAGTACTTC	CSAVGDRGRETQYF
TRBJ1-1	NA	TRBV7-9	many	TGTGCCAGCAGCCTACAGGGACCTGAAGCTTTCTTT	CASSLQGPEAFF
TRBJ2-2	TRBD1	TRBV12-3/TRBV12-4	NA	TGTGCCAGCCAAAGGGGGACAGGGAGTAGCACCGGGGAGCTGTTTTTT	CASQRGTGSSTGELFF
TRBJ2-2	TRBD1	TRBV10-3	few	TGTGCCATCAGTGTCGAGGGGGCCCACCTGAACACCGGGGAGCTGTTTTTT	CAISVEGAHLNTGELFF
TRBJ1-1	TRBD1	TRBV5-1	NA	TGCGCCAGCAGCGGGGTCCCGGGACAGGGTCGGGAAGCTTTCTTT	CASSGVPGQGREAFF
TRBJ1-3	NA	TRBV7-2	NA	TGTGCCAGCAGGCCAGACGGGAACTCTGGAAACACCATATATTTT	CASRPDGNSGNTIYF
TRBJ1-1	NA	TRBV5-4	NA	TGTGCCAGCAGCCGACAAACACCGGGGACTGAAGCTTTCTTT	CASSRQTPGTEAFF
TRBJ1-2	NA	TRBV7-2	NA	TGTGCCAGCAGCGCAAACGCCTTGGTCTATGGCTACACCTTC	CASSANALVYGYTF
TRBJ1-6	TRBD1	TRBV5-1	few	TGCGCCAGCAGTTCGACAGGGGACCGTTCACCCCTCCACTTT	CASSSTGDRSPLHF
TRBJ2-3	NA	TRBV5-5	NA	TGTGCCAGCAGCTTGGCAGGGCAGGATTTTGCCGATACGCAGTATTTT	CASSLAGQDFADTQYF
TRBJ1-4	TRBD1	TRBV7-2	NA	TGTGCCAGCAGCCCGGACAGGAGTAATGAAAAACTGTTTTTT	CASSPDRSNEKLFF
TRBJ1-5	NA	TRBV5-1	few	TGCGCCAGCAGCTTGTCCCAAAATCAGCCCCAGCATTTT	CASSLSQNQPQHF
TRBJ2-1	NA	TRBV5-1	NA	TGCGCCAGCAGTGGAGGTAGTGGTCTGAGCTCCTACAATGAGCAGTTCTTC	CASSGGSGLSSYNEQFF
TRBJ2-7	NA	TRBV9	NA	TGTGCCAGCAGCGCTGATACACCCCCCTACGAGCAGTACTTC	CASSADTPPYEQYF
TRBJ1-2	NA	TRBV7-2	few	TGTGCCAGCAGCAGACAAGCGAGCGCGGACTATGGCTACACCTTC	CASSRQASADYGYTF
TRBJ2-7	NA	TRBV9	few	TGTGCCAGCAACTTCCGGGACCGGCGGTCCTACGAGCAGTACTTC	CASNFRDRRSYEQYF
TRBJ1-2	NA	TRBV6-2/TRBV6-3	few	TGTGCCAGCAGTTGGACAACCAAGGGGTATGGCTACACCTTC	CASSWTTKGYGYTF
TRBJ2-6	NA	TRBV5-1	few	TGCGCCAGCGGCTACTCTGGGGCCAACGTCCTGACTTTC	CASGYSGANVLTF
TRBJ1-5	TRBD1	TRBV7-2	few	TGTGCCAGCAGCTTGCAGGGGGCAAGGCCCCAGCATTTT	CASSLQGARPQHF
TRBJ2-1	NA	TRBV10-1	NA	TGCGCCAGCAGTGAGTCGTTCAAGGGAGTGCAGTTCTTC	CASSESFKGVQFF
TRBJ2-1	NA	TRBV12-3/TRBV12-4	NA	TGTGCCAGCAGGGGTCGATTTTGGGTGTTCCCCTACAATGAGCAGTTCTTC	CASRGRFWVFPYNEQFF
TRBJ1-6	NA	TRBV12-2	NA	TGTGCAAGTCGCTCAGACCTGGAGGGAGGTGATTCACCCCTCCACTTT	CASRSDLEGGDSPLHF
TRBJ2-2	NA	TRBV12-3/TRBV12-4	few	TGTGCCAGCAGTCCGAGGGAACTTAACACCGGGGAGCTGTTTTTT	CASSPRELNTGELFF
TRBJ2-5	TRBD2	TRBV20-1	NA	TGCAGTGCTAGGGCTAGCGGGGGGGCCAGCGAGACCGAGTACTTC	CSARASGGASETEYF
TRBJ2-3	NA	TRBV4-2	many	TGTGCCAGCAGCCAAGGGAGTCGGGGCACAGATACGCAGTATTTT	CASSQGSRGTDTQYF
TRBJ2-3	NA	TRBV10-3	few	TGTGCCATCAGCCAGGGCGATACGCAGTATTTT	CAISQGDTQYF
TRBJ2-1	TRBD1	TRBV7-8	few	TGTGCCAGCAGCGCGTCCACAGGGGTGGTCGGGTGGTATGAGCAGTTCTTC	CASSASTGVVGWYEQFF
TRBJ2-3	NA	TRBV7-2	NA	TGTGCCAGCAGCTTAGCCGGAGGGGGGAGCGGGACAGATACGCAGTATTTT	CASSLAGGGSGTDTQYF
TRBJ1-2	NA	TRBV6-6	NA	TGTGCCAGCAGCCAACAGGGATCTAGGAGCTATGGCTACACCTTC	CASSQQGSRSYGYTF
TRBJ2-3	TRBD1	TRBV7-2	many	TGTGCCAGCAGCTTCCCCCTCAGGGGGCGCGGCACAGATACGCAGTATTTT	CASSFPLRGRGTDTQYF
TRBJ1-2	NA	TRBV4-1	NA	TGCGCCAGCAGCAGACGAACTAACTATGGCTACACCTTC	CASSRRTNYGYTF
TRBJ2-7	NA	TRBV18	few	TGTGCCAGCTCACCCACGAGGGCAGTCTCCTACGAGCAGTACTTC	CASSPTRAVSYEQYF
TRBJ1-1	TRBD1	TRBV4-3	NA	TGCGCCAGCAGCCAATCCCGAACAGGGGTCGAGGACACTGAAGCTTTCTTT	CASSQSRTGVEDTEAFF
TRBJ2-3	NA	TRBV5-1	few	TGCGCCAGCAGCTTGAAGGAGGTCCCAGATACGCAGTATTTT	CASSLKEVPDTQYF
TRBJ1-1	NA	TRBV18	few	TGTGCCAGCTCACCAGTGGAACGGGGGACTGAAGCTTTCTTT	CASSPVERGTEAFF
TRBJ1-2	NA	TRBV19	NA	TGTGCCAGTACCCCGACACCCGCTAACTATGGCTACACCTTC	CASTPTPANYGYTF
TRBJ2-5	NA	TRBV7-2	NA	TGTGCCAGCAGCGCCGTTGGGGGACGAGAGACCCAGTACTTC	CASSAVGGRETQYF
TRBJ1-1	NA	TRBV20-1	NA	TGCAGTGGGACTTCTGGCGGGGCGAACACTGAAGCTTTCTTT	CSGTSGGANTEAFF
TRBJ1-2	NA	TRBV3-1	NA	TGTGCCAGCGGGTCGATGCTTAACTATGGCTACACCTTC	CASGSMLNYGYTF
TRBJ2-1	TRBD2	TRBV7-2	few	TGTGCCAGCAGACCCGCGGGGGGCGGGATGGGTGAGCAGTTCTTC	CASRPAGGGMGEQFF
TRBJ2-3	NA	TRBV10-3	NA	TGTGCCATCAATGGGGGGCTTAGAACAGATACGCAGTATTTT	CAINGGLRTDTQYF